Below, one T cell receptor beta chain is given with its context. Produced via immunoSEQ multiplex PCR; TCRdb's table is partial and in-frame only. The table lists approximately 65,000 clones, nearly 90% of them singletons, with around 4.9% in the top ten. The data are from a study of blood T cell repertoires in COVID-19. On the study more broadly: COVID-19 samples collected from the United States, Italy and Spain covered acute and convalescent phases. The analysed material was cDNA or gDNA that came from T cells, B-cell-depleted T cells, or PBMCs.

CDR3 length: 21 amino acids. This sequence joins TRBV21-1 and TRBJ2-7; the DNA was not used to check the table's D call, TRBD1. TRBV21-1 corresponds to a pseudogene. This sequence was found in a woman in her 50s with active COVID-19. Sequenced sample: peripheral blood. The chain's CDR3 is CATQKGDEQGDTAKSSYEQYF. The CDR3 nucleotides are TGTGCCACCCAAAAGGGGGATGAACAGGGTGACACCGCCAAAAGCTCCTACGAGCAGTACTTC.